The sequence of this T cell receptor beta chain was determined in a study of pediatric ulcerative colitis. The CDR3 is 15 residues long. J was trimmed by 5 bases and V by 4 bases; bases with no gene match: 6. The V gene's germline CDR1 is LNHDA and CDR2 SQIVND (reference sequence). One to two pinch biopsies were taken from the rectum during colonoscopy. There are a few counts of this clone. Sequencing depth was up to 500,000 reads per sample. Repertoires were generated with immunoSEQ multiplex PCR, while TCRdb's copy carries only in-frame clones and drops some. The sample includes approximately 38,000 clones, roughly 70% seen only once; the top ten take 7.5% to 9%.

This clonotype was obtained from a boy aged 10-17 years with severe ulcerative colitis. The chain couples TRBV19 to TRBJ1-1; the match to TRBD1 covers 11 bases. Sample: gut tissue. The CDR3 loop is CASSTPGTGGTEAFF. DNA of the CDR3: TGTGCCAGTAGTACTCCCGGGACAGGGGGTACTGAAGCTTTCTTT.